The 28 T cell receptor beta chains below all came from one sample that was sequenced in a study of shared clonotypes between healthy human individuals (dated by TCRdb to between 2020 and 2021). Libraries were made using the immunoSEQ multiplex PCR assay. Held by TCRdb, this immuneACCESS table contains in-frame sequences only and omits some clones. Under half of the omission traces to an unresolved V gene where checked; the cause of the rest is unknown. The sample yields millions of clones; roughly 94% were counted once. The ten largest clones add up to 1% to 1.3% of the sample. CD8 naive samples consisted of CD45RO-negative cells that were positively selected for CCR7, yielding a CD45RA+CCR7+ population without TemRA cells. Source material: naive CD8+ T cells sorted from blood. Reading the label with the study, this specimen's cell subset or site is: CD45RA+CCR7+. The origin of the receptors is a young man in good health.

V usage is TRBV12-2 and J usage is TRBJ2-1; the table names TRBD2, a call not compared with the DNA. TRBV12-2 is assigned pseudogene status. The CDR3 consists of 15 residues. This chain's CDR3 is CASLYGPGLGNEQFF. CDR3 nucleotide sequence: TGTGCAAGTCTCTACGGACCGGGACTCGGCAATGAGCAGTTCTTC.

The CDR3: CASSLNRAHKNSNQPQHF. CDR3 nucleotides: TGTGCCAGCAGTTTAAACAGGGCCCACAAAAATAGCAATCAGCCCCAGCATTTT. V is TRBV27 and J is TRBJ1-5, with D perhaps matching TRBD1 (6 bases). Trimming shortened V by 2 bases and J by 0 bases, and 17 bases separated the two germline ends. This CDR3 comprises 18 residues. Germline V gene lookup returns CDR1 MNHEY and CDR2 SMNVEV (reference sequence).

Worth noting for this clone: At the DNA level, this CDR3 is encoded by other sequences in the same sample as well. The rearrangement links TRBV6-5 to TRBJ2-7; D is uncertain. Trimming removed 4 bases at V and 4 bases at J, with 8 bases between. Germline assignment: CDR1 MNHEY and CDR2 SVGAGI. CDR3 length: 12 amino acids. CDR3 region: CASSSPGYEQYF. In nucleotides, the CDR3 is TGTGCCAGCAGTTCCCCAGGTTACGAGCAGTACTTC.

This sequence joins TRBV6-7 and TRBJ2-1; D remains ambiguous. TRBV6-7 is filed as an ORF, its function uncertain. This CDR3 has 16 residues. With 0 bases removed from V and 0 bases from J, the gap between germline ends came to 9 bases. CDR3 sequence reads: CASSYSSGSSYNEQFF. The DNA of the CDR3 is TGTGCCAGCAGTTACTCGAGTGGCAGCTCCTACAATGAGCAGTTCTTC.

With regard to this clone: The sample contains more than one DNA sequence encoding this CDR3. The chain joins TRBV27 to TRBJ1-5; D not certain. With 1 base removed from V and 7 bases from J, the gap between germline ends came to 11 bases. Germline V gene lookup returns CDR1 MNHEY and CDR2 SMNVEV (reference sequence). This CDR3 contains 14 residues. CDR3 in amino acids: CASSLLGSSQPQHF. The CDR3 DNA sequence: TGTGCCAGCAGTTTATTGGGTAGCTCCCAGCCCCAGCATTTT.

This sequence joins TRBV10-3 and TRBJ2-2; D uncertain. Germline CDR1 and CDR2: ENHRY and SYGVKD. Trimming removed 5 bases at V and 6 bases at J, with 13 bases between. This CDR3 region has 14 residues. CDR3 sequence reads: CAISSSSGSGELFF. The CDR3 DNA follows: TGTGCCATCAGTTCCTCATCTGGGTCCGGGGAGCTGTTTTTT.

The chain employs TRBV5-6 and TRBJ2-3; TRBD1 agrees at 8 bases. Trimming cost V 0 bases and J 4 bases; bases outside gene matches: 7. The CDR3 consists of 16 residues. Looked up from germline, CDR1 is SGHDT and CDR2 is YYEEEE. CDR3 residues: CASSLEAGGEADTQYF. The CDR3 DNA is TGTGCCAGCAGCTTGGAGGCAGGGGGCGAGGCAGATACGCAGTATTTT.

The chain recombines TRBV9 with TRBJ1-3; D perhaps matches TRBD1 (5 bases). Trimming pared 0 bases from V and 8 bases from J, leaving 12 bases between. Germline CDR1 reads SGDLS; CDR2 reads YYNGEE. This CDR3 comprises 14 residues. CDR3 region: CASSVGQGGDTIYF. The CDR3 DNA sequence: TGTGCCAGCAGCGTAGGCCAGGGCGGTGACACCATATATTTT.

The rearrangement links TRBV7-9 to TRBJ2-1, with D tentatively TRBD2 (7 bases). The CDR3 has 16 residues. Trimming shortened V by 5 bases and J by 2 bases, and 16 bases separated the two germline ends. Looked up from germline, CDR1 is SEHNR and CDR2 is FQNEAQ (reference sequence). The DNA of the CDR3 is TGTGCCAGCAGCAGTCTCGGGGGGCGCACCTACAATGAGCAGTTCTTC. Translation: CASSSLGGRTYNEQFF.

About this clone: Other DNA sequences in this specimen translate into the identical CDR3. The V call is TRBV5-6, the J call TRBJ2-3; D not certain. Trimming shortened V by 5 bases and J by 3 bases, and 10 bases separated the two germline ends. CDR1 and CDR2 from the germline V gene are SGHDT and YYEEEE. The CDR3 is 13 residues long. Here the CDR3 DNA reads TGTGCCAGCAGTTTTCCCCTAACAGATACGCAGTATTTT. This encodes CASSFPLTDTQYF.

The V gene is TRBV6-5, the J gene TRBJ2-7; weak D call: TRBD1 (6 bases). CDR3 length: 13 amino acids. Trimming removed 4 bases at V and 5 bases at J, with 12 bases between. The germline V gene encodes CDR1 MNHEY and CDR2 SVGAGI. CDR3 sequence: CASSSIGGHEQYF. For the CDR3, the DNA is TGTGCCAGCAGTTCTATTGGGGGCCACGAGCAGTACTTC.

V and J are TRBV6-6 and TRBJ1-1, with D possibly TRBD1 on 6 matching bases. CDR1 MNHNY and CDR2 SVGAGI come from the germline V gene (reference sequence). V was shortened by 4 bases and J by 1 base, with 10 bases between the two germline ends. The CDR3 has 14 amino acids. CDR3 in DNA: TGTGCCAGCAGTTCCTTGGGGGCGAACACTGAAGCTTTCTTT. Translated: CASSSLGANTEAFF.

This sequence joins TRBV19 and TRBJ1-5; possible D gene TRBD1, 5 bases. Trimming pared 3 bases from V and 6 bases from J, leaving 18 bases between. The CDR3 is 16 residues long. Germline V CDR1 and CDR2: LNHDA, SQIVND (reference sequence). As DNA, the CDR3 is TGTGCCAGTAGTATCAGTGACAGCCTCTTGGTTCAGCCCCAGCATTTT. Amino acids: CASSISDSLLVQPQHF. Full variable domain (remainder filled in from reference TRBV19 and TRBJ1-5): DGGITQSPKYLFRKEGQNVTLSCEQNLNHDAMYWYRQDPGQGLRLIYYSQIVNDFQKGDIAEGYSVSREKKESFPLTVTSAQKNPTAFYLCASSISDSLLVQPQHFGDGTRLSIL.

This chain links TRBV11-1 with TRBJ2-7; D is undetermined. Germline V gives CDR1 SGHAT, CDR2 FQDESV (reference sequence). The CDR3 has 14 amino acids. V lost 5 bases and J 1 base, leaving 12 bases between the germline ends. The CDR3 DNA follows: TGTGCCAGCAGCCCCCCGGACGGATCCTACGAGCAGTACTTC. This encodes CASSPPDGSYEQYF.

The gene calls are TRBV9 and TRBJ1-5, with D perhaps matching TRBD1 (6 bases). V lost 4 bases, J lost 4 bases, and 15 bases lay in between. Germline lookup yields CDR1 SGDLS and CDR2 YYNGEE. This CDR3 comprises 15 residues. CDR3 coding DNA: TGTGCCAGCAGCTTTACCGGGACACTAAATCAGCCCCAGCATTTT. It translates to CASSFTGTLNQPQHF.

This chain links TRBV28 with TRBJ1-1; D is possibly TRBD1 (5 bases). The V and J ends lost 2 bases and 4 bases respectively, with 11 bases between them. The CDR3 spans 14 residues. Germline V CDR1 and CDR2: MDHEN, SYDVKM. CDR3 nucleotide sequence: TGTGCCAGCAGTTTAGTCGGGGGTTCCACTGAAGCTTTCTTT. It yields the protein CASSLVGGSTEAFF.

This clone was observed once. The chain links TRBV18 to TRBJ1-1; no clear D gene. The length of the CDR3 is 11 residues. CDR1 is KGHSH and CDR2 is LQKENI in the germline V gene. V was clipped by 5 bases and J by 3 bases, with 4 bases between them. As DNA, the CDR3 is TGTGCCAGCTCAGGGGACACTGAAGCTTTCTTT. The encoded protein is CASSGDTEAFF.

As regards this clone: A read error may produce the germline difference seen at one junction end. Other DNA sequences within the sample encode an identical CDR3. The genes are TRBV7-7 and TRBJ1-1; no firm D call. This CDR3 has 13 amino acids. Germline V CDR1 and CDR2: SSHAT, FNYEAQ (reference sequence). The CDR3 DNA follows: TGTGCTAGCAGCTCTGAAATGAACACTGAAGCTTTCTTT. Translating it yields CASSSEMNTEAFF.

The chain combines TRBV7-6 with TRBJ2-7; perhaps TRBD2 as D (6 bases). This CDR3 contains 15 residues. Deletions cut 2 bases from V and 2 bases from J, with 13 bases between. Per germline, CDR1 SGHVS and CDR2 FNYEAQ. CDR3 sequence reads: CASSLRLADAYEQYF. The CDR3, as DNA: TGTGCCAGCAGCTTACGCTTAGCGGACGCCTACGAGCAGTACTTC.

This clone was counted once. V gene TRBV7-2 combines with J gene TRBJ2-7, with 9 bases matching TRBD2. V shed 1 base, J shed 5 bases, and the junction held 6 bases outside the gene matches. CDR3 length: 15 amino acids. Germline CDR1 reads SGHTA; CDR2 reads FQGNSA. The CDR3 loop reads CASSLVAGGPNEQYF. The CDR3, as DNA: TGTGCCAGCAGCTTAGTGGCGGGAGGGCCGAACGAGCAGTACTTC.

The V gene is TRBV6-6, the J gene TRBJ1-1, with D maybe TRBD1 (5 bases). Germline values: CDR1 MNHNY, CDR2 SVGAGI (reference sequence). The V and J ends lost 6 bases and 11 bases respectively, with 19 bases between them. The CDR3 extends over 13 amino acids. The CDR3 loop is CASSHVGGAAAFF. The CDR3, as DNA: TGTGCCAGCAGCCACGTGGGCGGGGCCGCCGCTTTCTTT.

CDR3 nucleotide sequence: TGTGCCAGCAGCTTGGGGGTAGGGGGCACCGGGGAGCTGTTTTTT. Translated, it gives CASSLGVGGTGELFF. This sequence joins TRBV5-4 and TRBJ2-2; tentatively, D is TRBD1 (6 bases). Looked up from germline, CDR1 is SGHNT and CDR2 is YYREEE (reference sequence). The CDR3 spans 15 residues. V lost 0 bases and J lost 4, with 10 bases in between.

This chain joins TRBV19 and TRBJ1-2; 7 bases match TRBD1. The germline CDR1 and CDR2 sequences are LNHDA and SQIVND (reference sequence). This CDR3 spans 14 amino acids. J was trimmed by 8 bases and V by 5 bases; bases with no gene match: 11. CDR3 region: CASSSGQSMSGYTF. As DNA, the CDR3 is TGTGCCAGTAGTTCGGGACAGTCTATGTCGGGCTACACCTTC.

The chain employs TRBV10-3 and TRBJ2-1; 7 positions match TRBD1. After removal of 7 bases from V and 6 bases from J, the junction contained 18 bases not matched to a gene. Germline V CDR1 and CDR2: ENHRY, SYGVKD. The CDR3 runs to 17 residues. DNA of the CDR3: TGTGCCATCAATCCAGACAGGGCTGATATTTCGTCCAATGAGCAGTTCTTC. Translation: CAINPDRADISSNEQFF.

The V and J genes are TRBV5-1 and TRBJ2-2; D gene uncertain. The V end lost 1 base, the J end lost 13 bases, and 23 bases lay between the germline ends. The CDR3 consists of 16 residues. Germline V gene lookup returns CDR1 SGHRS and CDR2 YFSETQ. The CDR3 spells CASSLFPETGSGWLFF. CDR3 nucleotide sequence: TGCGCCAGCAGCTTGTTCCCGGAGACCGGGTCAGGATGGCTGTTTTTT. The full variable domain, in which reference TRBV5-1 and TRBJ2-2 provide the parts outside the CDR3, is KAGVTQTPRYLIKTRGQQVTLSCSPISGHRSVSWYQQTPGQGLQFLFEYFSETQRNKGNFPGRFSGRQFSNSRSEMNVSTLELGDSALYLCASSLFPETGSGWLFFGEGSRLTVL.

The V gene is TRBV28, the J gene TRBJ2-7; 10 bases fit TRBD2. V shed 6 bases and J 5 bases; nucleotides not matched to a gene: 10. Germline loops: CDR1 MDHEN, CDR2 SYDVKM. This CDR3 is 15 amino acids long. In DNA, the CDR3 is TGTGCCAGCAGCTCCATAAGCGGGGGGGGCCACGAGCAGTACTTC. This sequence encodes CASSSISGGGHEQYF. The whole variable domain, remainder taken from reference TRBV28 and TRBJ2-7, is DVKVTQSSRYLVKRTGEKVFLECVQDMDHENMFWYRQDPGLGLRLIYFSYDVKMKEKGDIPEGYSVSREKKERFSLILESASTNQTSMYLCASSSISGGGHEQYFGPGTRLTVT.

CDR3 bases: TGTGCCAGCAGCTTGCAAGGGGGCATTCTCTACGAGCAGTACTTC. Its translation: CASSLQGGILYEQYF. The gene calls are TRBV27 and TRBJ2-7; 7 bases are a match to TRBD1. Germline-derived CDR1 and CDR2 are MNHEY and SMNVEV (reference sequence). This CDR3 has 15 residues. The junction had 11 bases not matched to a gene; V was cut back by 6 bases and J by 3 bases.

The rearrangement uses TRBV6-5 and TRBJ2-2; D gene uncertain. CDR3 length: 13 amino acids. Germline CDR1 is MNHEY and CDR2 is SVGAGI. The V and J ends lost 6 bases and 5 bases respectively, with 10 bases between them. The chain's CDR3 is CASSYRLTGELFF. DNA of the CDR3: TGTGCCAGCAGCTACCGGTTAACCGGGGAGCTGTTTTTT.